Below are 17 T cell receptor beta chains sequenced from a single sample in a study of shared clonotypes between healthy human individuals. Clones were read by immunoSEQ multiplex PCR, and TCRdb kept only the in-frame ones, dropping some. The sample comprises millions of clones, 95% of which are singletons, and 0.1% to 0.15% rests with the top ten. Sequencing input: naive CD4+ T cells sorted from blood. Subset here: CD45RA+ positively selected. The receptors derive from a man between 18 and 35 years old in good health.

V and J are TRBV7-9 and TRBJ1-1; 7 bases agree with TRBD1. The CDR3 is 17 amino acids. The ends lost 1 base at V and 1 base at J; junction bases unmatched: 9. CDR1 and CDR2 (germline): SEHNR, FQNEAQ (reference sequence). The CDR3 DNA sequence: TGTGCCAGCAGCTTAGGGGGGACGACAGGGACGAACACTGAAGCTTTCTTT. This translates into CASSLGGTTGTNTEAFF.

This rearrangement joins TRBV7-2 to TRBJ1-2, with a possible D match to TRBD1 (6 bases). The CDR3 extends over 15 amino acids. Deletions cut 2 bases from V and 5 bases from J, with 15 bases between. Germline assignment: CDR1 SGHTA and CDR2 FQGNSA. CDR3 bases: TGTGCCAGCAGCTTACCCACAGGGTCAGGGTATGGCTACACCTTC. It is translated as CASSLPTGSGYGYTF.

The rearrangement joins TRBV10-3 to TRBJ2-7; D may be TRBD2 (6 bases). Germline lookup yields CDR1 ENHRY and CDR2 SYGVKD. The CDR3 covers 14 residues. Deletions cut 3 bases from V and 5 bases from J, with 14 bases between. The CDR3 DNA reads TGTGCCATCAGTGAAGAGGTGCTAGCGAACGAGCAGTACTTC. Amino acid sequence: CAISEEVLANEQYF.

The chain uses TRBV7-9 and TRBJ1-2, with D unclear. The CDR3 runs to 13 residues. The V end lost 3 bases, the J end lost 3 bases, and 8 bases lay between the germline ends. Germline loops: CDR1 SEHNR, CDR2 FQNEAQ (reference sequence). In nucleotides, the CDR3 is TGTGCCAGCAGCTTTTCCGGACACTATGGCTACACCTTC. Its protein product is CASSFSGHYGYTF.

The V call is TRBV5-8, the J call TRBJ2-7, with 7 positions matching TRBD2. The CDR3 has 14 amino acids. V shed 2 bases and J 6 bases; nucleotides not matched to a gene: 8. Per the germline V gene, CDR1 is SGHTS and CDR2 is YDEGEE. As DNA, the CDR3 is TGTGCCAGCAGCTTCCTTGGCGGGAGTGGCGAGCAGTACTTC. Translated: CASSFLGGSGEQYF.

The genes are TRBV9 and TRBJ2-1, with TRBD2 matching 10 bases. V lost 1 base and J lost 4; bases outside the gene matches: 2. The length of the CDR3 is 15 residues. Germline V CDR1 and CDR2: SGDLS, YYNGEE. DNA for the CDR3: TGTGCCAGCAGCGTACGACTAGCGGGTTACAATGAGCAGTTCTTC. Its protein is CASSVRLAGYNEQFF.

The CDR3 loop is CASSSTGGAGKNEQYF. The CDR3 bases are TGTGCCAGCAGTTCCACAGGGGGCGCAGGGAAAAACGAGCAGTACTTC. The chain combines TRBV28 with TRBJ2-7; 9 nucleotides align to TRBD1. There are 16 residues in the CDR3. J gave up 5 bases and V 4 bases, and 12 bases lay outside the gene matches. The germline gives CDR1 MDHEN, CDR2 SYDVKM.

This chain uses TRBV7-2 with TRBJ1-6; D might be TRBD1 (5 bases). Trimming pared 4 bases from V and 9 bases from J, leaving 13 bases between. CDR3 length: 14 amino acids. The germline gives CDR1 SGHTA, CDR2 FQGNSA. The DNA of the CDR3 is TGTGCCAGCAGCTCCCAGGGAGGGATTTCACCCCTCCACTTT. This translates into CASSSQGGISPLHF. Looking up the rest from reference TRBV7-2 and TRBJ1-6 gives the full variable domain: GAGVSQSPSNKVTEKGKDVELRCDPISGHTALYWYRQSLGQGLEFLIYFQGNSAPDKSGLPSDRFSAERTGGSVSTLTIQRTQQEDSAVYLCASSSQGGISPLHFGNGTRLTVT.

V and J are TRBV27 and TRBJ1-6; D remains unclear. This CDR3 is built from 14 residues. Germline CDR1 MNHEY, CDR2 SMNVEV (reference sequence). Trimming stripped 11 bases from V and 4 bases from J, with 15 bases between. The CDR3 coding sequence is TGTGCCGCTCGGCAGATCGGTTATAATTCACCCCTCCACTTT. It codes for CAARQIGYNSPLHF.

To note about this clone: In the same sample, other DNA sequences code for this CDR3. The CDR3 nucleotides read TGTGCCAGCAGCTTAGGGGCGGGACCCTACGAGCAGTACTTC. Its translation: CASSLGAGPYEQYF. V gene TRBV7-6 combines with J gene TRBJ2-7, with a possible D match to TRBD2 (6 bases). The germline V gene encodes CDR1 SGHVS and CDR2 FNYEAQ. V gave up 1 base and J gave up 2 bases, with 9 bases separating them. CDR3 length: 14 amino acids.

In the case of this clone: The identical CDR3 is also encoded by other nucleotide sequences in the sample. The rearrangement links TRBV19 to TRBJ1-2; D ambiguous. The V gene lost 2 bases and the J gene lost 2 bases, with 0 bases spanning the gap. The CDR3 spans 11 residues. Germline values: CDR1 LNHDA, CDR2 SQIVND (reference sequence). In nucleotides, the CDR3 is TGTGCCAGTAGTATAAACTATGGCTACACCTTC. Translated, it gives CASSINYGYTF.

The chain combines TRBV19 with TRBJ2-2; TRBD2 aligns across 10 bases. V lost 4 bases, J lost 5 bases, and 4 bases stayed unmatched. This CDR3 region has 15 residues. Germline lookup yields CDR1 LNHDA and CDR2 SQIVND (reference sequence). This CDR3 reads CASSTRTSGTGELFF. In DNA, the CDR3 is TGTGCCAGTAGTACCCGGACTAGCGGAACCGGGGAGCTGTTTTTT.

The J gene is TRBJ1-4, the V gene TRBV4-1, with 9 positions matching TRBD1. The CDR3 is made up of 15 amino acids. Per the germline V gene, CDR1 is MGHRA and CDR2 is YSYEKL. Losses at the gene ends were 4 bases for V and 8 bases for J; bases not matched to a gene: 8. CDR3 region: CASSPGQGRGEKLFF. The CDR3 region has the DNA TGCGCCAGCAGCCCGGGACAGGGAAGGGGCGAAAAACTGTTTTTT.

Note on this clone: A read error may explain this, as a much larger clone is one base away. The identical CDR3 is also encoded by other nucleotide sequences in the sample. The chain has TRBV5-1 and TRBJ1-3, with unresolved D. Trimming took 0 bases from V and 0 from J, leaving 4 bases between them. The CDR3 sequence is 14 residues long. Germline-derived CDR1 and CDR2 are SGHRS and YFSETQ. The CDR3 coding sequence is TGCGCCAGCAGCTTGGCGAGCTCTGGAAACACCATATATTTT. The encoded protein is CASSLASSGNTIYF.

This chain uses TRBV7-3 with TRBJ2-3, with TRBD2 identical over 9 bases. This CDR3 spans 15 amino acids. V lost 0 bases and J lost 4; bases outside the gene matches: 2. Germline V lookup: CDR1 SGHTA, CDR2 FQGTGA. This chain's CDR3 is CASSLTGLAADTQYF. The DNA of the CDR3 is TGTGCCAGCAGCTTAACGGGACTAGCAGCAGATACGCAGTATTTT.

The chain has TRBV11-2 and TRBJ2-5; tentative D call: TRBD2 (7 bases). Trimming pared 5 bases from V and 4 bases from J, leaving 17 bases between. The germline V gene encodes CDR1 SGHAT and CDR2 FQNNGV. The CDR3 has 15 residues. The CDR3 DNA sequence: TGTGCCAGCAGCCCCCGAGTGGGGGGGCCAGAGACCCAGTACTTC. Encoded protein: CASSPRVGGPETQYF. Filled out from reference TRBV11-2 and TRBJ2-5, the complete variable domain reads EAGVAQSPRYKIIEKRQSVAFWCNPISGHATLYWYQQILGQGPKLLIQFQNNGVVDDSQLPKDRFSAERLKGVDSTLKIQPAKLEDSAVYLCASSPRVGGPETQYFGPGTRLLVL.

This chain joins TRBV5-6 and TRBJ1-5; D is unresolved. The CDR3 runs 14 residues. Trimming shortened V by 2 bases and J by 7 bases, and 13 bases separated the two germline ends. Germline CDR1 is SGHDT and CDR2 is YYEEEE. CDR3 sequence: CASSFRGKGQPQHF. In nucleotides, the CDR3 is TGTGCCAGCAGCTTTCGAGGAAAGGGCCAGCCCCAGCATTTT.